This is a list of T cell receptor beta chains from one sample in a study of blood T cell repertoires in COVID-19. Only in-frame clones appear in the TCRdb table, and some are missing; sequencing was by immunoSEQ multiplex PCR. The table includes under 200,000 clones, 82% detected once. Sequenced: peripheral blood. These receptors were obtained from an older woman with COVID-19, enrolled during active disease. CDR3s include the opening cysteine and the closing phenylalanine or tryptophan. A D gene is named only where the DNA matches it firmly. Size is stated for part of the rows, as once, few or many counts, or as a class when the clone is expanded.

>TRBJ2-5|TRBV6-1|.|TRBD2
CASSEALLAGKQETQYF
TGTGCCAGCAGTGAAGCGCTTCTAGCGGGGAAGCAAGAGACCCAGTACTTC
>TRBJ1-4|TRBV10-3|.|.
CAISLDKDEKLFF
TGTGCCATCTCCCTCGACAAGGATGAAAAACTGTTTTTT
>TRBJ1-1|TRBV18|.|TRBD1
CASSPRTGEDTEAFF
TGTGCCAGCTCACCTAGGACAGGGGAGGACACTGAAGCTTTCTTT
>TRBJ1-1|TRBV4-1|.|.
CASSQERPRVNTEAFF
TGCGCCAGCAGCCAGGAGCGACCCAGGGTGAACACTGAAGCTTTCTTT
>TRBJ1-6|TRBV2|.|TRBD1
CASSWTGDSYNSPLHF
TGTGCCAGCAGTTGGACAGGAGACTCCTATAATTCACCCCTCCACTTT
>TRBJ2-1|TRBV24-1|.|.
CATSPGDRPHNEQFF
TGTGCCACCAGTCCTGGAGACAGACCCCACAATGAGCAGTTCTTC
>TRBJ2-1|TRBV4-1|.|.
CASSRDRDFSYNEQFF
TGCGCCAGCAGCCGGGACCGGGACTTCTCCTACAATGAGCAGTTCTTC
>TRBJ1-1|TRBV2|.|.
CASSAQDTEAFF
TGTGCCAGCAGTGCACAGGACACTGAAGCTTTCTTT
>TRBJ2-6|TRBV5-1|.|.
CASKEAGANVLTF
TGCGCCAGCAAAGAAGCCGGGGCCAACGTCCTGACTTTC
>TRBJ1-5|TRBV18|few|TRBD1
CASSPTGGRGNQPQHF
TGTGCCAGCTCACCTACAGGGGGCAGAGGCAATCAGCCCCAGCATTTT
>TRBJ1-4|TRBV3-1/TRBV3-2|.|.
CASRYRVGEKLFF
TGTGCCAGCCGATACAGGGTAGGAGAAAAACTGTTTTTT
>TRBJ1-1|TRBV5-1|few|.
CASSSEGQNTEAFF
TGCGCCAGCAGCTCCGAGGGCCAGAACACTGAAGCTTTCTTT
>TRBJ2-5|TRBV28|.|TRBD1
CASSLSGTVDLQETQYF
TGTGCCAGCAGTTTATCCGGGACAGTGGACCTCCAAGAGACCCAGTACTTC
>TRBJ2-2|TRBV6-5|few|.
CASSFYRDTGELFF
TGTGCCAGCAGTTTTTACAGAGACACCGGGGAGCTGTTTTTT
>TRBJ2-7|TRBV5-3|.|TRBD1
CARSQGQSVYEQYF
TGTGCCAGAAGCCAGGGACAGAGTGTCTACGAGCAGTACTTC
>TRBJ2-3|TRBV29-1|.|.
CSVEARAEDTQYF
TGCAGCGTTGAGGCCAGGGCCGAAGATACGCAGTATTTT
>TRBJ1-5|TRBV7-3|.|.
CASSPGVGQPQHF
TGTGCCAGCAGCCCCGGGGTTGGTCAGCCCCAGCATTTT
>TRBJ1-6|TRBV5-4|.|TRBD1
CASSSQTGDNSPLHF
TGTGCCAGCAGCTCCCAAACAGGGGATAATTCACCCCTCCACTTT
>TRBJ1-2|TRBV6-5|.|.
CASRVGGGYGYTF
TGTGCCAGCCGAGTTGGGGGAGGATATGGCTACACCTTC
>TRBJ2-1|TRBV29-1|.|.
CSVRGTSNEQFF
TGCAGCGTAAGGGGGACAAGCAATGAGCAGTTCTTC
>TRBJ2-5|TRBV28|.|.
CASSLVSGKETQYF
TGTGCCAGCAGTTTAGTTAGCGGAAAAGAGACCCAGTACTTC
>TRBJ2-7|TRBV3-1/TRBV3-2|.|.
CASSRQWSLAGSYEQYF
TGTGCCAGCAGCCGTCAGTGGTCTCTAGCAGGTAGCTACGAGCAGTACTTC
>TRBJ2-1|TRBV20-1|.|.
CSAIKGDEQFF
TGCAGTGCTATAAAAGGGGATGAGCAGTTCTTC
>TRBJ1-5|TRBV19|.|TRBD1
CASSMGQGAFNQPQHF
TGTGCCAGTAGTATGGGACAGGGCGCTTTTAATCAGCCCCAGCATTTT
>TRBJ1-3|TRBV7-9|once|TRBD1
CASSLGPGQGGNTIYF
TGTGCCAGCAGCTTAGGCCCGGGACAGGGGGGAAACACCATATATTTT
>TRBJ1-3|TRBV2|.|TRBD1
CASIPGQGAGNTIYF
TGTGCCAGCATTCCGGGACAGGGGGCTGGAAACACCATATATTTT
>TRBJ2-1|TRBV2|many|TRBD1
CASSERGQGAISYNEQFF
TGTGCCAGCAGTGAAAGGGGACAGGGGGCCATCTCCTACAATGAGCAGTTCTTC
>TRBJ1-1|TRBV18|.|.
CASSPESGSNTEAFF
TGTGCCAGCTCACCAGAGTCAGGCTCTAACACTGAAGCTTTCTTT
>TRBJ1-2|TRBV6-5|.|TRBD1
CASSTGGMKGYTF
TGTGCCAGCAGCACAGGGGGCATGAAGGGCTACACCTTC
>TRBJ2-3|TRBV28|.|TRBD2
CASSLRASGANTQYF
TGTGCCAGCAGTTTAAGGGCTAGCGGGGCTAATACGCAGTATTTT
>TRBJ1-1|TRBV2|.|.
CASNTQGENTEAFF
TGTGCCAGCAACACACAGGGAGAGAACACTGAAGCTTTCTTT
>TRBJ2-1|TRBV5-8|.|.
CASSSGQTYSYNEQFF
TGTGCCAGCAGCTCCGGACAGACTTACTCCTACAATGAGCAGTTCTTC
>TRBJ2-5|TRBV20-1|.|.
CSATREETQYF
TGCAGTGCTACTCGAGAAGAGACCCAGTACTTC
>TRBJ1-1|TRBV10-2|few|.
CASSEGRNTEAFF
TGCGCCAGCAGTGAGGGCAGGAACACTGAAGCTTTCTTT
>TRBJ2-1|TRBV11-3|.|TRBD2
CASSRGGNNEQFF
TGTGCCAGCAGCCGGGGGGGCAACAATGAGCAGTTCTTC
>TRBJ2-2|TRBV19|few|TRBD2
CASWPGGNTGELFF
TGTGCCAGCTGGCCGGGGGGGAACACCGGGGAGCTGTTTTTT
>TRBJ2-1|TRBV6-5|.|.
CASSYRGEGLRNEQFF
TGTGCCAGCAGTTACAGGGGGGAGGGCCTTAGAAATGAGCAGTTCTTC
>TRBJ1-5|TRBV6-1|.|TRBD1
CASSESLPGTGNNQPQHF
TGTGCCAGCAGTGAATCTTTGCCCGGGACAGGGAACAATCAGCCCCAGCATTTT
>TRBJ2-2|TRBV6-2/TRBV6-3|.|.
CASSSGAITGELFF
TGTGCCAGCAGTTCTGGGGCGATCACCGGGGAGCTGTTTTTT
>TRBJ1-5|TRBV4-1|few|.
CASSLPGSNQPQHF
TGCGCCAGCAGCCTCCCGGGTAGCAATCAGCCCCAGCATTTT
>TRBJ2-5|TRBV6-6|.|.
CASSYFGHGGETQYF
TGTGCCAGCAGTTACTTTGGCCATGGCGGGGAGACCCAGTACTTC
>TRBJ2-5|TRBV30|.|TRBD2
CAWSSDGGVETQYF
TGTGCCTGGAGTTCGGACGGGGGGGTAGAGACCCAGTACTTC
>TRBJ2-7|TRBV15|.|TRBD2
CATSITFSGRVDEQYF
TGTGCCACCAGTATCACCTTTAGCGGGAGGGTCGACGAGCAGTACTTC
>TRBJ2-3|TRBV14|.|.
CASSRLEASTDTQYF
TGTGCCAGCAGCCGGCTAGAAGCTAGCACAGATACGCAGTATTTT
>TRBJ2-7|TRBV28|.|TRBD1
CASSPKLWYRGNHEQYF
TGTGCCAGCAGCCCAAAACTTTGGTACAGGGGGAATCACGAGCAGTACTTC
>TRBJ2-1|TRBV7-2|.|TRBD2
CASSLETSGTYNEQFF
TGTGCCAGCAGCTTAGAGACTAGCGGGACCTACAATGAGCAGTTCTTC
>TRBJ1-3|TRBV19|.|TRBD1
CASSIRLGQGPGNTIYF
TGTGCCAGTAGTATTCGTCTGGGACAGGGCCCTGGAAACACCATATATTTT
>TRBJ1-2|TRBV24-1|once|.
CATSDFSNYGYTF
TGTGCCACCAGTGACTTTTCGAACTATGGCTACACCTTC
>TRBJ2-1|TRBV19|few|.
CASSISLLGGEQFF
TGTGCCAGTAGTATATCCCTTCTCGGGGGTGAGCAGTTCTTC
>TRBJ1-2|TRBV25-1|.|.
CASSEAGRPRICVGYTF
TGTGCCAGCAGTGAGGCGGGACGGCCCCGAATCTGTGTCGGCTACACCTTC
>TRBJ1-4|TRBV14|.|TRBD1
CASSQTGGLANEKLFF
TGTGCCAGCAGCCAAACAGGGGGGTTGGCTAATGAAAAACTGTTTTTT